These 8 T cell receptor beta chains were all obtained from the same sample, sequenced in a study of T-cell reconstitution after alpha-beta-depleted transplantation in children. During its preparation, the TCRbeta library received unique molecular identifiers. TCRdb ran MiXCR on the PCR reads and lists one entry per CDR3 protein. The sample shows 400,000 to 500,000 distinct CDR3 sequences, about 11% of them seen only once. Sequenced here: PBMCs from the stem cell graft donor, sampled from the stem cell graft. The receptor source for this set is a human donor who donated a stem cell graft to a child with acute myeloid leukemia.

Details on this clonotype: The junction and the germline gene differ at one end; a read error may be behind it. The chain employs TRBV20-1 and TRBJ2-2; 15 bases align to TRBD2. The CDR3 runs to 17 residues. Looked up from germline, CDR1 is DFQATT and CDR2 is SNEGSKA (reference sequence). The CDR3 DNA reads TGCTGTGCGATCCGGACTAGCGGGGGGGATAACACCGGGGAGCTGTTTTTT. Encoded protein: CCAIRTSGGDNTGELFF.

This clonotype was detected only a few times. The gene calls are TRBV12-3 or TRBV12-4 and TRBJ2-1; TRBD1 matches 8 bases. With 4 bases clipped from V and 4 bases from J, the junction kept 6 bases outside the gene matches. The CDR3 consists of 15 residues. The CDR3 DNA sequence: TGTGCCAGCAGTTACCGACAGGGGCAGTACAATGAGCAGTTCTTC. Its translation: CASSYRQGQYNEQFF.

In its sample, this clonotype was seen a few times. The J gene is TRBJ2-7, the V gene TRBV20-1; TRBD2 aligns across 9 bases. Germline V gives CDR1 DFQATT, CDR2 SNEGSKA (reference sequence). Trimming took 6 bases from V and 2 from J; bases not matched to a gene: 8. The CDR3 has 14 amino acids. CDR3 loop: CSAQLAGNPYEQYF. CDR3 bases: TGCAGTGCACAACTAGCGGGTAACCCCTACGAGCAGTACTTC.

The DNA of the CDR3 is TGCAGCGTTGCCCCTGCTGGCGGGAGGGCCCCCTCCTACGAGCAGTACTTC. Amino acids: CSVAPAGGRAPSYEQYF. The gene calls are TRBV29-1 and TRBJ2-7; 9 bases match TRBD2. The CDR3 runs to 17 residues. Germline lookup yields CDR1 SQVTM and CDR2 ANQGSEA. Trimming took 4 bases from V and 0 from J; bases not matched to a gene: 13.

The V gene is TRBV2, the J gene TRBJ2-6; the D gene is possibly TRBD2 (7 bases). Looked up from germline, CDR1 is SNHLY and CDR2 is FYNNEI. V dropped 7 bases and J dropped 0 bases, with 19 bases sitting between them. The CDR3 length is 18 residues. The CDR3 sequence is CASNPAGAFSSGANVLTF. Written as DNA, the CDR3 is TGTGCCAGCAACCCCGCGGGGGCTTTTAGCTCTGGGGCCAACGTCCTGACTTTC.

This clonotype came up many times. V and J are TRBV7-2 and TRBJ2-4, with D possibly matching TRBD2 (6 bases). Trimming removed 5 bases at V and 1 base at J, with 18 bases between. Germline assignment: CDR1 SGHTA and CDR2 FQGNSA. The CDR3 has 17 amino acids. The CDR3 region has the DNA TGTGCCAGCAGCCCCTTCCGGACTACGGGGGCCAAAAACATTCAGTACTTC. This translates into CASSPFRTTGAKNIQYF.

This clonotype was detected many times. The chain links TRBV5-1 to TRBJ2-5, with TRBD1 identical over 8 bases. Germline CDR1 is SGHRS and CDR2 is YFSETQ. V lost 4 bases and J lost 4; bases outside the gene matches: 3. This CDR3 is 13 amino acids long. CDR3 sequence: CASSQDRAETQYF. Written as DNA, the CDR3 is TGCGCCAGCAGCCAGGACAGGGCAGAGACCCAGTACTTC.

The chain joins TRBV11-2 to TRBJ1-4; 7 nucleotides match TRBD1. V shed 3 bases and J 8 bases; nucleotides not matched to a gene: 9. Germline assignment: CDR1 SGHAT and CDR2 FQNNGV. The CDR3 runs 15 residues. CDR3 residues: CASSFRAGGLEKLFF. The CDR3 DNA reads TGTGCCAGCAGCTTCCGGGCAGGGGGTCTAGAAAAACTGTTTTTT.